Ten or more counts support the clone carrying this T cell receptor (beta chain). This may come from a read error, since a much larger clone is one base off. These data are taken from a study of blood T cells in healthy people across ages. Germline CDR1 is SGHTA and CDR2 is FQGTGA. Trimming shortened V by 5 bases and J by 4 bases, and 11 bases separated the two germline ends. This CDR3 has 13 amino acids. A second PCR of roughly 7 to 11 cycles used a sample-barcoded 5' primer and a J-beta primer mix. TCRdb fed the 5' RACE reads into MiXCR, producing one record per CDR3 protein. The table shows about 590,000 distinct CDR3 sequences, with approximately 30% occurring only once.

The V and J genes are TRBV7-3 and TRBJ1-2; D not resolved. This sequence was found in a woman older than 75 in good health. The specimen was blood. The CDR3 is CASSPAPRYGYTF. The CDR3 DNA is TGTGCCAGCAGCCCAGCTCCCCGCTATGGCTACACCTTC.